This T cell receptor beta chain was obtained from a study of shared clonotypes between healthy human individuals. Across the study: The donor group consisted of two women and a few men, aged 18 to 49. Overall study results and limits: The small donor group covered limited genetic and exposure diversity. Generally, naive subsets came out with larger estimated richness than memory subsets.

Replicate PCRs from sorted subsets contained roughly 200 ng DNA, which is around 29,000 T cell genomes. This table comes from immunoSEQ multiplex PCR, and its TCRdb copy is limited to in-frame clones, with some not included. Seen here are 1,100,000 or so clones, approximately 80% observed once, and the top ten hold 0.52%. Details on this clone: Its antigen remains unidentified.

The CDR3 covers 13 residues. Germline loops: CDR1 MGHDK, CDR2 SYGVNS. Trimming pared 1 base from V and 5 bases from J, leaving 8 bases between. The chain has TRBV25-1 and TRBJ1-2; D unclear. The material sequenced was memory CD4+ T cells from PBMCs. Subset noted: CD45RA-negative fraction. This clonotype was obtained from a man aged 18-30 years in good health. Some clones in this sample may be carry-over from other donors' samples. CDR3 region: CASSESSAYGYTF. The CDR3, as DNA: TGTGCCAGCAGTGAATCGTCGGCTTATGGCTACACCTTC.